This T cell receptor beta chain was captured in a study of T cells in Graves' hyperthyroidism and ophthalmopathy. Study-level points and caveats: Stable hyperthyroidism was separated from ophthalmopathy by a model based on 13 V-J features.

As for this clonotype: Antigen specificity is unknown.

If no ophthalmopathy progression occurred within 18 months, Graves' hyperthyroidism was stable. Patients were excluded for uncontrolled infection, other autoimmune disease, pregnancy or lactation. About 10 ml of fresh peripheral blood supplied the PBMCs. The V and J ends lost 2 bases and 1 base respectively, with 11 bases between them. The CDR3 is made up of 15 amino acids. Germline CDR1 and CDR2: LGHDT and YNNKEL (reference sequence). RNA transcripts gave rise to amplified TCR beta CDR3 regions. RT-PCR in the first round (using the HTBI primer set) targeted the TCR CDR3. TCRdb called the multiplex PCR reads again in MiXCR, with one record for every CDR3 protein. This sample has around 690,000 distinct CDR3 sequences, with 17% found just once.

Sequencing used blood. The receptor was isolated from a man aged 45-65 years with Graves' hyperthyroidism. The J gene is TRBJ1-1, the V gene TRBV3-1; D uncertain. Here the CDR3 reads CASSQRGYGNTEAFF. The CDR3 DNA follows: TGTGCCAGCAGCCAAAGAGGGTACGGGAACACTGAAGCTTTCTTT.